The rows below give T cell receptor beta chains drawn from one sample of a study of beta chain features in type 1 diabetes. The assay was immunoSEQ multiplex PCR, and TCRdb's table has in-frame clones only and misses some. The table includes about 240,000 clones, roughly 30% detected once. The specimen sequenced was central memory CD4+ T cells from blood. The receptor source for this set is a man aged 25 to 40 in good health. Both conserved end residues are part of each CDR3. Fields, in order: J gene, clone size, V gene, D gene, CDR3 protein, CDR3 DNA. A D gene is named only where the DNA matches it firmly. A row's size may be missing; if present it is once, few, many or a size class.

TRBJ2-1 . TRBV28 . CASSLLVGPNNEQFF TGTGCCAGCAGTTTATTGGTGGGACCTAACAATGAGCAGTTCTTC
TRBJ2-5 few TRBV9 TRBD2 CASSALGLADQETQYF TGTGCCAGCAGCGCCCTTGGACTAGCGGACCAAGAGACCCAGTACTTC
TRBJ1-2 . TRBV7-6 . CASSLESGLGGYTF TGTGCCAGCAGCTTAGAATCAGGTTTGGGTGGCTACACCTTC
TRBJ2-6 . TRBV5-1 TRBD1 CATSNEGAQNGANVLTF TGCGCCACCAGTAACGAGGGGGCGCAGAATGGGGCCAACGTCCTGACTTTC
TRBJ2-3 . TRBV7-2 . CASSLDPGQAQYF TGTGCCAGCAGCTTAGACCCGGGGCAGGCGCAGTATTTT
TRBJ1-2 once TRBV5-1 TRBD1 CASSSGTGNWNYGYTF TGCGCCAGCAGCTCCGGGACAGGAAATTGGAACTATGGCTACACCTTC
TRBJ2-1 few TRBV7-9 . CASSSPRGRPETYNEQFF TGTGCCAGCAGCTCCCCGAGGGGTCGCCCGGAGACCTACAATGAGCAGTTCTTC
TRBJ2-2 . TRBV7-2 . CASSFDRYTGELFF TGTGCCAGCAGCTTCGACAGATACACCGGGGAGCTGTTTTTT
TRBJ2-6 few TRBV15 . CATSRATGTYSGANVLTF TGTGCCACCAGCAGAGCCACCGGGACTTACTCTGGGGCCAACGTCCTGACTTTC
TRBJ1-5 . TRBV28 TRBD1 CASRTGGTGGISNQPQHF TGTGCCAGCAGGACTGGGGGGACAGGGGGAATAAGCAATCAGCCCCAGCATTTT
TRBJ2-5 . TRBV2 . CASTQDSHTQYF TGTGCCAGCACCCAGGATAGCCACACCCAGTACTTC
TRBJ2-3 . TRBV18 . CASSPEVGDTQYF TGTGCCAGCTCACCCGAGGTGGGAGATACGCAGTATTTT
TRBJ2-3 . TRBV25-1 TRBD2 CASSEFSGRAVDTQYF TGTGCCAGCAGTGAATTCAGCGGGAGGGCCGTAGATACGCAGTATTTT
TRBJ1-5 few TRBV7-9 . CASSLSGGQPQHF TGTGCCAGCAGCTTATCCGGCGGTCAGCCCCAGCATTTT